This T cell receptor beta chain was recorded in a study of T cell responses to AZD1222 COVID-19 vaccine. About this clone: As yet, its antigen is unknown.

TCRdb's table, derived via immunoSEQ multiplex PCR, lists solely in-frame clones and lacks some. Here the sample spans about 140,000 clones, approximately 88% being singletons. Study-wide points: The study found vaccine-associated CD4 TCRs spanning spike, dominant at 160-218 and 743-854. Seropositive at baseline were only a handful of AZD1222 recipients.

This clonotype was sampled from an adult in good health. The sample in question was peripheral blood, obtained on day 0 of AZD1222 vaccination.

The CDR3 reads CATSAIQGVASQPQHF. As DNA, the CDR3 is TGTGCCACCAGCGCTATACAGGGGGTTGCTTCTCAGCCCCAGCATTTT. This sequence joins TRBV15 and TRBJ1-5; 8 bases match TRBD1. After removal of 5 bases from V and 6 bases from J, the junction contained 12 bases not matched to a gene. Germline-derived CDR1 and CDR2 are LNHNV and YYDKDF (reference sequence). The CDR3 is made up of 16 amino acids.